Sequencing of this T cell receptor (beta chain) was carried out in a study of early T cells in non-severe SARS-CoV-2 infection. Study context: The input, bulk RNA from unsorted whole blood, was sequenced, and chains were unpaired.

The CDR3 has 12 amino acids. From germline, CDR1 is MNHNY and CDR2 SVGAGI (reference sequence). J gave up 7 bases and V 6 bases, and 5 bases lay outside the gene matches. This clonotype was counted between two and nine times. The TCR library protocol attached unique molecular identifiers to the individual cDNA molecules. TCRdb re-derived calls from the 5' RACE reads in MiXCR, one entry per CDR3 protein. The sample lists 55,000 to 75,000 distinct CDR3 sequences, under 10% occurring once. Material for sequencing was whole blood. V and J are TRBV6-6 and TRBJ2-7; TRBD2 aligns across 8 bases. The receptor comes from an adult who was a healthcare worker with PCR-confirmed SARS-CoV-2 infection or an uninfected control (not recorded which). The CDR3 sequence is CASSPAGAEQYF. For the CDR3, the DNA is TGTGCCAGCAGCCCAGCGGGAGCTGAGCAGTACTTC.